This passage covers 32 T cell receptor beta chains from one sample sequenced in a study of T cell repertoires in cytomegalovirus infection. TCRdb passed the reads through MiXCR, listing each CDR3 protein once. The sample gives about 740,000 distinct CDR3 sequences, 35% of which show up once; around 2.6% is in the top ten. Material: PBMCs. These receptors all stem from a human donor in good health (CMV status not recorded). Some clones in this sample may be carry-over from other donors' samples.

Of note for this clonotype: A read error may explain this, as a much larger clone is one base away. V is TRBV7-2 and J is TRBJ2-4, with D tentatively TRBD2 (6 bases). This CDR3 contains 15 residues. Germline CDR1 is SGHTA and CDR2 is FQGNSA. This CDR3 is CASSFGPEGKNSQYF. CDR3 in DNA: TGTGCCAGCAGCTTTGGGCCGGAGGGTAAAAACAGTCAGTACTTC.

The chain links TRBV6-5 to TRBJ2-1; unclear D gene. The CDR3 length is 13 residues. Germline lookup yields CDR1 MNHEY and CDR2 SVGAGI. Trimming pared 7 bases from V and 9 bases from J, leaving 16 bases between. CDR3 in amino acids: CASIGTLYGEQFF. CDR3 in DNA: TGTGCCAGCATCGGTACTCTGTACGGTGAGCAGTTCTTC.

This clonotype appeared many times. J is TRBJ1-5 and V is TRBV7-8; 10 positions match TRBD1. V was clipped by 1 base and J by 2 bases; unmatched bases: 2. Germline V gene data show CDR1 as SGHVS and CDR2 as FQNEAQ. The CDR3 totals 16 residues. The CDR3 loop reads CASSLVGTGGNQPQHF. The CDR3 nucleotides are TGTGCCAGCAGCTTAGTCGGGACAGGGGGCAATCAGCCCCAGCATTTT. Full variable domain (remainder filled in from reference TRBV7-8 and TRBJ1-5): GAGVSQSPRYKVAKRGQDVALRCDPISGHVSLFWYQQALGQGPEFLTYFQNEAQLDKSGLPSDRFFAERPEGSVSTLKIQRTQQEDSAVYLCASSLVGTGGNQPQHFGDGTRLSIL.

This clonotype was seen once. This could be a read error, since a much larger clone is one nucleotide away. This CDR3 is missing its conserved last phenylalanine or tryptophan, likely due to a read error. V is TRBV7-2 and J is TRBJ1-1, with D perhaps matching TRBD1 (5 bases). Germline V gene lookup returns CDR1 SGHTA and CDR2 FQGNSA. Between the trimmed V and J ends, which lost 1 base and 1 base, there was a span of 22 bases. The CDR3 is made up of 19 amino acids. The CDR3 region is CASSLVTGKATGRNTEAFC. CDR3 nucleotides: TGTGCCAGCAGCTTAGTCACAGGAAAGGCTACAGGTCGGAACACTGAAGCTTTCTGT.

This clonotype was detected ten times or more. This chain connects TRBV7-2 to TRBJ2-3; D gene ambiguous. The CDR3 has 16 amino acids. Trimming removed 5 bases at V and 2 bases at J, with 17 bases between. CDR1 and CDR2 from the germline V gene are SGHTA and FQGNSA. The CDR3 protein is CASSASPDGFTDTQYF. The CDR3 DNA reads as TGTGCCAGCAGCGCCAGTCCCGACGGTTTCACAGATACGCAGTATTTT.

This sequence joins TRBV12-3 or TRBV12-4 and TRBJ1-6; tentatively, D is TRBD1 (6 bases). The CDR3 length is 15 residues. V was pared by 1 base and J by 7 bases, with 11 bases between. CDR3 sequence (DNA): TGTGCCAGCAGTTTAGTCGGGGGCAGCAATTCACCCCTCCACTTT. Protein product: CASSLVGGSNSPLHF.

The chain couples TRBV19 to TRBJ2-1; the match to TRBD1 covers 8 bases. After removal of 3 bases from V and 7 bases from J, the junction contained 11 bases not matched to a gene. CDR3 length: 16 amino acids. CDR1 is LNHDA, CDR2 SQIVND, per germline (reference sequence). CDR3 amino acids: CASSIIRDRLLNEQFF. The CDR3, as DNA: TGTGCCAGTAGTATTATCCGGGACAGGTTACTTAATGAGCAGTTCTTC.

This clonotype has only a few counts. The rearrangement links TRBV29-1 to TRBJ2-1; D gene ambiguous. The germline V gene encodes CDR1 SQVTM and CDR2 ANQGSEA. There are 13 residues in the CDR3. V gave up 4 bases and J gave up 4 bases, with 11 bases separating them. Here the CDR3 reads CSVAADGYNEQFF. CDR3 nucleotide sequence: TGCAGCGTTGCAGCAGACGGATACAATGAGCAGTTCTTC.

The chain has TRBV27 and TRBJ1-5; possible D gene TRBD1, 5 bases. V was shortened by 6 bases and J by 5 bases, with 17 bases between the two germline ends. CDR1 MNHEY and CDR2 SMNVEV come from the germline V gene (reference sequence). The CDR3 contains 15 residues. The DNA for the CDR3 is TGTGCCAGCAGCCTCAGGGCCGCCTCACATCAGCCCCAGCATTTT. Translating gives CASSLRAASHQPQHF.

There are many counts of this clonotype. The genes are TRBV11-2 and TRBJ2-2; D is unclear. Germline CDR1 is SGHAT and CDR2 is FQNNGV. Trimming removed 1 base from V and 2 bases from J, with 8 bases in between. CDR3 length: 15 amino acids. CDR3 protein: CASSLGIGNTGELFF. The CDR3 nucleotides read TGTGCCAGCAGCTTAGGGATTGGCAACACCGGGGAGCTGTTTTTT.

In its sample, this clonotype was seen many times. CDR3 DNA sequence: TGTGCCAGCAGATACTTTGGATCAGGGCACACTGAAGCTTTCTTT. Protein product: CASRYFGSGHTEAFF. This chain uses TRBV7-2 with TRBJ1-1; TRBD1 is a possible D gene (5 bases). Trimming pared 6 bases from V and 3 bases from J, leaving 17 bases between. Germline values: CDR1 SGHTA, CDR2 FQGNSA. The CDR3 is 15 amino acids.

This clonotype was counted ten times or more. The rearrangement links TRBV7-2 to TRBJ2-3; D is ambiguous. Germline lookup yields CDR1 SGHTA and CDR2 FQGNSA. The CDR3 has 15 residues. V lost 5 bases, J lost 1 base, and 13 bases lay in between. The CDR3 coding sequence is TGTGCCAGCAGCGCCCCCGATACAGGCACAGATACGCAGTATTTT. Encoded protein: CASSAPDTGTDTQYF.

This rearrangement joins TRBV20-1 to TRBJ1-4, with TRBD1 matching 7 bases. The CDR3 totals 15 residues. Germline lookup yields CDR1 DFQATT and CDR2 SNEGSKA (reference sequence). Germline trimming cut 3 bases from V and 1 base from J; bases unmatched to any gene: 5. The CDR3 is CSARRGQETNEKLFF. In nucleotides, the CDR3 is TGCAGTGCTAGGAGGGGGCAGGAAACTAATGAAAAACTGTTTTTT.

V gene TRBV12-3 or TRBV12-4 combines with J gene TRBJ1-5; possible D gene TRBD1, 6 bases. There are 15 residues in the CDR3. Trimming removed 3 bases at V and 1 base at J, with 10 bases between. DNA for the CDR3: TGTGCCAGCAGTTTCGGACAGAAGAGCAATCAGCCCCAGCATTTT. This sequence encodes CASSFGQKSNQPQHF.

The V and J genes are TRBV10-3 and TRBJ2-2; D might be TRBD1 (5 bases). V was trimmed by 0 bases and J by 4 bases, leaving 6 bases between them. The CDR3 has 14 amino acids. Germline values: CDR1 ENHRY, CDR2 SYGVKD. The CDR3 DNA follows: TGTGCCATCAGTGAGTCCACAGGCACCGGGGAGCTGTTTTTT. Its translation is CAISESTGTGELFF.

This clonotype came up many times. The rearrangement uses TRBV7-2 and TRBJ2-1, with D possibly matching TRBD2 (5 bases). The CDR3 is made up of 13 amino acids. Trimming left V 1 base short and J 6 bases short, with 7 bases between. Germline V lookup: CDR1 SGHTA, CDR2 FQGNSA. In DNA form, the CDR3 reads TGTGCCAGCAGCTTAGGCGGGCTCAATGAGCAGTTCTTC. Its protein product is CASSLGGLNEQFF.

The sample holds a few counts of this clonotype. The V call is TRBV6-1, the J call TRBJ1-5; D gene unclear. CDR3 length: 14 residues. The V gene's germline CDR1 is MNHNS and CDR2 SASEGT. The V and J ends lost 1 base and 7 bases respectively, with 11 bases between them. CDR3 sequence reads: CASSEGVGVQPQHF. The CDR3 bases are TGTGCCAGCAGTGAAGGGGTCGGGGTACAGCCCCAGCATTTT.

Notes on this clonotype: At one end the junction does not follow the germline gene, possibly because of a read error. The genes are TRBV7-3 and TRBJ1-2; possibly TRBD1 for D (6 bases). Germline-derived CDR1 and CDR2 are SGHTA and FQGTGA. The CDR3 covers 19 residues. The CDR3 reads CASSLKPSAPGQPNYVYTF. In nucleotides, the CDR3 is TGTGCCAGCAGCTTAAAACCATCAGCTCCAGGACAGCCTAACTATGTCTACACCTTC.

The chain links TRBV11-1 to TRBJ2-5; D remains ambiguous. CDR3 size: 14 residues. Germline CDR1 is SGHAT and CDR2 is FQDESV (reference sequence). V gave up 5 bases and J gave up 4 bases, with 14 bases separating them. DNA of the CDR3: TGTGCCAGCAGCCCGCAAAAGTTCCCAGAGACCCAGTACTTC. Its translation: CASSPQKFPETQYF.

The rearrangement uses TRBV7-2 and TRBJ2-5; possibly TRBD1 for D (6 bases). This CDR3 is 16 amino acids long. Germline CDR1 SGHTA, CDR2 FQGNSA. Trimming cost V 5 bases and J 1 base, with 17 bases left between them. The CDR3 region has the DNA TGTGCCAGCAGCCTCAGACAGGCTACCACCCAAGAGACCCAGTACTTC. Its protein is CASSLRQATTQETQYF.

The V gene is TRBV6-8, the J gene TRBJ2-5, with TRBD2 matching 7 bases. Germline trimming cut 10 bases from V and 4 bases from J; bases unmatched to any gene: 15. Germline V lookup: CDR1 MNHGY, CDR2 SAAAGT. The CDR3 spans 15 residues. CDR3 DNA: TGTGCCACATATGACCCGGTACTAGCGTTAGAGACCCAGTACTTC. This encodes CATYDPVLALETQYF.

This rearrangement joins TRBV7-2 to TRBJ1-2, with TRBD1 matching 7 bases. V lost 5 bases, J lost 4 bases, and 16 bases stayed unmatched. Germline CDR1 SGHTA, CDR2 FQGNSA. The CDR3 is 17 amino acids. The CDR3, as DNA: TGTGCCAGCAGCCCCACCTGGACAGGTCTTAAAGGCTATGGCTACACCTTC. This codes for CASSPTWTGLKGYGYTF.

Comments on this clonotype: The conserved closing phenylalanine or tryptophan is absent in this CDR3, likely reflecting a read error. V usage is TRBV7-2 and J usage is TRBJ1-4, with D uncertain. Looked up from germline, CDR1 is SGHTA and CDR2 is FQGNSA. Trimming removed 1 base at V and 4 bases at J, with 10 bases between. CDR3 size: 15 residues. DNA of the CDR3: TGTGCCAGCAGCTTAGGTGACCCCAGTAATGAAAAACTGTTTTGT. This encodes CASSLGDPSNEKLFC.

This clonotype was picked up a small number of times. The rearrangement joins TRBV28 to TRBJ2-7; 8 bases line up with TRBD1. The germline V gene has CDR1 MDHEN and CDR2 SYDVKM. CDR3 length equals 16 residues. With 6 bases clipped from V and 0 bases from J, the junction kept 10 bases outside the gene matches. CDR3 amino acids: CASSLQGAVVSYEQYF. CDR3 sequence (DNA): TGTGCCAGCAGCCTCCAGGGGGCTGTGGTCTCCTACGAGCAGTACTTC.

The rearrangement links TRBV6-6 to TRBJ2-7, with 9 bases matching TRBD1. Germline V lookup: CDR1 MNHNY, CDR2 SVGAGI (reference sequence). This CDR3 has 14 residues. V was pared by 6 bases and J by 12 bases, with 15 bases of the junction left unmatched. CDR3 sequence: CASRPAGQGLSLYF. In DNA, the CDR3 is TGTGCCAGCAGGCCAGCGGGACAGGGCCTGAGTCTGTACTTC.

The DNA for the CDR3 is TGTGCCAGCAGCCCCAGATCCACTGCCCCAACTAATGAAAAACTGTTTTTT. Its translation: CASSPRSTAPTNEKLFF. V and J are TRBV7-8 and TRBJ1-4; D not certain. The germline V gene has CDR1 SGHVS and CDR2 FQNEAQ. The CDR3 totals 17 residues. Trimming cost V 5 bases and J 0 bases, with 16 bases left between them.

The V gene is TRBV20-1, the J gene TRBJ1-1, with 10 bases that match TRBD1. The CDR3 consists of 15 residues. V was clipped by 5 bases and J by 7 bases; unmatched bases: 13. Germline loops: CDR1 DFQATT, CDR2 SNEGSKA (reference sequence). The DNA of the CDR3 is TGCAGTGCTTTTCGACAGGGGGCGGCGACGGGTGAAGCTTTCTTT. Its translation: CSAFRQGAATGEAFF.

CDR3 residues: CASSREGRNYGYTF. In nucleotides, the CDR3 is TGTGCCAGCAGCCGCGAGGGGCGGAACTATGGCTACACCTTC. The J gene is TRBJ1-2, the V gene TRBV13, with D possibly matching TRBD1 (5 bases). CDR1 and CDR2 (germline): PRHDT, FYEKMQ (reference sequence). The germline V and J ends were trimmed by 5 bases and 2 bases, with 12 bases remaining between them. This CDR3 has 14 residues.

The chain couples TRBV29-1 to TRBJ2-5; 7 bases match TRBD1. Germline lookup yields CDR1 SQVTM and CDR2 ANQGSEA. The CDR3 contains 15 residues. V was clipped by 3 bases and J by 0 bases; unmatched bases: 7. The CDR3 is CSVDGTGANQETQYF. In DNA form, the CDR3 reads TGCAGCGTTGACGGAACAGGGGCTAACCAAGAGACCCAGTACTTC.

This chain links TRBV5-4 with TRBJ2-1, with D maybe TRBD2 (5 bases). With 4 bases removed from V and 4 bases from J, the gap between germline ends came to 18 bases. CDR3 length equals 16 residues. Germline V CDR1 and CDR2: SGHNT, YYREEE (reference sequence). DNA for the CDR3: TGTGCCAGCAGCCCGGGTCGCGGGTTCCAATACAATGAGCAGTTCTTC. Its protein is CASSPGRGFQYNEQFF.

This clonotype was picked up a small number of times. The chain uses TRBV29-1 and TRBJ2-7, with a weak D call TRBD2 (6 bases). V lost 6 bases to trimming and J lost 0 bases, with 18 bases between them. CDR3 length: 15 amino acids. CDR1 SQVTM and CDR2 ANQGSEA come from the germline V gene. CDR3 sequence reads: CSVAVTSSGSYEQYF. For the CDR3, the DNA is TGCAGCGTCGCTGTAACTAGTAGCGGCTCCTACGAGCAGTACTTC.

Note on this clonotype: Given a much more abundant clone one base away, this may be a read error. V is TRBV7-2 and J is TRBJ2-3; TRBD2 is a possible D gene (5 bases). Germline CDR1 reads SGHTA; CDR2 reads FQGNSA. This CDR3 contains 15 residues. The V gene lost 1 base and the J gene lost 2 bases, with 10 bases spanning the gap. This CDR3 is CASSLGGWYTDTQYF. CDR3 in DNA: TGTGCCAGCAGCTTAGGAGGGTGGTACACAGATACGCAGTATTTT.